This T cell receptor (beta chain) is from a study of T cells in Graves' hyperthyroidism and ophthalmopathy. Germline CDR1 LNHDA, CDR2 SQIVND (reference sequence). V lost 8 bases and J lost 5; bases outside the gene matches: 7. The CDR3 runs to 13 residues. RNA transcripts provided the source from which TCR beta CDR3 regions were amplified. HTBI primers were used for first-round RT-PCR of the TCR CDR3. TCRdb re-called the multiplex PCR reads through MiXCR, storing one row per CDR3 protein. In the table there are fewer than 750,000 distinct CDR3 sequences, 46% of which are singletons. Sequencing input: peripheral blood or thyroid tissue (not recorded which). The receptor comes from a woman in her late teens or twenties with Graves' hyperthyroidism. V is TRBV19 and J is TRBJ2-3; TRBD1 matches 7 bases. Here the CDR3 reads CASEGATRDTQYF. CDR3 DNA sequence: TGTGCCAGTGAGGGGGCCACAAGAGATACGCAGTATTTT.